Here is one T cell receptor (beta chain) with its context. This CDR3 is also generated by other DNA sequences in the sample. These data come from a study of T cell changes during pregnancy in multiple sclerosis. Profiled with immunoSEQ multiplex PCR; TCRdb holds only in-frame clones, not every one. This table has some 28,000 clones, about 92% appearing once. The junction had 2 bases not matched to a gene; V was cut back by 0 bases and J by 6 bases. The CDR3 spans 14 residues. Germline V gene sequence: CDR1 SGHRS, CDR2 YFSETQ. The receptor was isolated from a female donor with multiple sclerosis, enrolled in a pregnancy study. The chain combines TRBV5-1 with TRBJ1-4; 7 positions match TRBD1. Source: CD4+ T cells from peripheral blood mononuclear cells, taken in the first trimester of pregnancy. The CDR3 region is CASSLGQGDEKLFF. As DNA, the CDR3 is TGCGCCAGCAGCTTGGGACAGGGCGATGAAAAACTGTTTTTT.